This T cell receptor beta chain was profiled in a study of blood T cell repertoires in COVID-19. Looking at the study overall: Spain, Italy and the United States supplied samples that represented acute and convalescent COVID-19.

Original processing methods: Estimates of nucleated cell counts were drawn from the amplification of reference gene primers. Some clones are missing from TCRdb's copy, which holds only in-frame ones; the method was immunoSEQ multiplex PCR. V and J calls and clone size come straight from that table; D and trimming were deduced from the DNA. The data contain approximately 350,000 clones, 87% of them seen just once; the ten biggest clones take up just under 3%. The cohort comprised adults aged 18 to 89 years residing in 20 to 30 US areas. Two consecutive negative NP/OP PCR tests, clearance, or resolved symptoms defined Cohort 3 recovery. The germline gives CDR1 LGHDT, CDR2 YNNKEL (reference sequence). The V and J ends lost 4 bases and 2 bases, in that order; junction bases with no gene match: 4. The CDR3 totals 15 residues.

The V gene is TRBV3-1 (or the pseudogene TRBV3-2), the J gene TRBJ2-7; TRBD2 agrees at 11 bases. The sample was PBMCs or T cells enriched from blood (not recorded which). The sequence was collected from a woman aged 30 to 39 who had recovered from COVID-19. The CDR3 protein is CASSPTSGSTYEQYF. The CDR3 DNA sequence: TGTGCCAGCAGCCCCACTAGCGGGAGCACCTACGAGCAGTACTTC.